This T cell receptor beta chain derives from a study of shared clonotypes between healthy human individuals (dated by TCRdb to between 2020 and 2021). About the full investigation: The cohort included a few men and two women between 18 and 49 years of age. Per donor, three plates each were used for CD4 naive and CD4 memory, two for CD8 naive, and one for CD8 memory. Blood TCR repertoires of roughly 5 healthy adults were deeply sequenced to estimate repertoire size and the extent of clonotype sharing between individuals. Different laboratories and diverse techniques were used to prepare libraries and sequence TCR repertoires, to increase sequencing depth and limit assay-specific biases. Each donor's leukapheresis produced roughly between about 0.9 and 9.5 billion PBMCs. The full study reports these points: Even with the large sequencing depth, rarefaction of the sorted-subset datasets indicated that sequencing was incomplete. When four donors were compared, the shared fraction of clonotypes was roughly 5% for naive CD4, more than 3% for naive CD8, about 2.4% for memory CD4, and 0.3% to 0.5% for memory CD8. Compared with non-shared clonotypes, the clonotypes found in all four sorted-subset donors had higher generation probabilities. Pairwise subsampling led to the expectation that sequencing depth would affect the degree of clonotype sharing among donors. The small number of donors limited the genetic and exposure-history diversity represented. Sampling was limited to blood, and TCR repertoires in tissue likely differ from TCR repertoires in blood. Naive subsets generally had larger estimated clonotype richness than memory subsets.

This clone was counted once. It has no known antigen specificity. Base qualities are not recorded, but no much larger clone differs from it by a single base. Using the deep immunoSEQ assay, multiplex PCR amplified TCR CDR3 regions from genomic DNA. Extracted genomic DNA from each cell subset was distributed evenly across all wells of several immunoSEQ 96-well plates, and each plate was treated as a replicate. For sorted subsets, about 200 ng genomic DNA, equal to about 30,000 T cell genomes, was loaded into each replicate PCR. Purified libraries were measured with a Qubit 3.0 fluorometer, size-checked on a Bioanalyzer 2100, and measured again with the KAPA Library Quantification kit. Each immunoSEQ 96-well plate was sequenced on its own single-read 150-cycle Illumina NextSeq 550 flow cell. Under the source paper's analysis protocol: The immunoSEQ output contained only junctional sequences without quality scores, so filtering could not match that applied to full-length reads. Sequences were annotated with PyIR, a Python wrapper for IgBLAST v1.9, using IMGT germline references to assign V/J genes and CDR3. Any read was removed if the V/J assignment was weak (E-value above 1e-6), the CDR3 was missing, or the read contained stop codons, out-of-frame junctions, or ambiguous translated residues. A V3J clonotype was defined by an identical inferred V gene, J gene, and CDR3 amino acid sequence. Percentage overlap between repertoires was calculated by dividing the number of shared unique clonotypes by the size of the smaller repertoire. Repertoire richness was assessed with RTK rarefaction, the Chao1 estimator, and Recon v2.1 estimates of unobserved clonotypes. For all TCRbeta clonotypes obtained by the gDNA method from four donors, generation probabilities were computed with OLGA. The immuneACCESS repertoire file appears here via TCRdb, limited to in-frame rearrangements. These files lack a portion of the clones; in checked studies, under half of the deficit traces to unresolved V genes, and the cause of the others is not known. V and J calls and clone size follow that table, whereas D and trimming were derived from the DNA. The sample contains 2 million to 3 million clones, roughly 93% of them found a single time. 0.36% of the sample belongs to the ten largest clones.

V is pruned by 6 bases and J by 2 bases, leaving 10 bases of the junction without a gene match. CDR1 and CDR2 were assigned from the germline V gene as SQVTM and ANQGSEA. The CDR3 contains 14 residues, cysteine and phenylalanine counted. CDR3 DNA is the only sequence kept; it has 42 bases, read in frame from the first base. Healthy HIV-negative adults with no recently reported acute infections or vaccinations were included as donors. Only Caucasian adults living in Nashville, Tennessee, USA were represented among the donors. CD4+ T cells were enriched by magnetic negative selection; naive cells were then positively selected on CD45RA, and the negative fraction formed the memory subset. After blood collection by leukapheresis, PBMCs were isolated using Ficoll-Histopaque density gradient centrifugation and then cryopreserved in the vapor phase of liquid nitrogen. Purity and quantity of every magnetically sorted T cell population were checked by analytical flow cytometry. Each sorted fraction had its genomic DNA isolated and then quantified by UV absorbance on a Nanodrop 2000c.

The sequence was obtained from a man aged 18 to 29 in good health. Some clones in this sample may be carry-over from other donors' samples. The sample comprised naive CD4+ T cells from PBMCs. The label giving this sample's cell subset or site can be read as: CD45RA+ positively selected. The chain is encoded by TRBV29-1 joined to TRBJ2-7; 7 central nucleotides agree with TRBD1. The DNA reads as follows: TGCAGCGTCCTCGGACAGGCGGCCACCTACGAGCAGTACTTC. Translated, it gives CSVLGQAATYEQYF.